A single sample is the source of the 26 T cell receptor beta chains below, sequenced in a study of blood T cell repertoires in COVID-19. TCRdb's copy holds only in-frame clones and misses some; the assay was immunoSEQ multiplex PCR. The data contain approximately 440,000 clones, less than 95% of them singletons. The sample comprised PBMCs or T cells enriched from blood (not recorded which). All receptors derive from a young man who had recovered from COVID-19.

The V and J genes are TRBV5-1 and TRBJ2-3; TRBD1 matches 7 bases. The CDR3 extends over 14 amino acids. The J segment lost 1 base and the V segment lost 3 bases, leaving 2 bases of the junction unmatched. The V gene's germline CDR1 is SGHRS and CDR2 YFSETQ. CDR3 sequence reads: CASSSGQGTDTQYF. CDR3 bases: TGCGCCAGCAGCTCCGGACAGGGCACAGATACGCAGTATTTT.

CDR3 protein: CASSLRGRAYNEQFF. Here the CDR3 DNA reads TGTGCCAGCAGTTTAAGAGGGAGGGCCTACAATGAGCAGTTCTTC. This chain links TRBV28 with TRBJ2-1, with 7 bases lining up with TRBD2. Germline V CDR1 and CDR2: MDHEN, SYDVKM. This CDR3 spans 15 amino acids. V lost 2 bases to trimming and J lost 2 bases; unmatched junction nucleotides: 3.

This rearrangement joins TRBV6-2 or TRBV6-3 to TRBJ2-7, with 7 bases lining up with TRBD2. Germline-derived CDR1 and CDR2 are MNHEY and SVGEGT. The V gene end was trimmed by 6 bases and the J gene end by 1 base; junction bases not matched to a gene: 9. CDR3 length: 15 residues. For the CDR3, the DNA is TGTGCCAGCAGCCTGACTAGCCGACCATCCTACGAGCAGTACTTC. Translation gives CASSLTSRPSYEQYF.

The V gene is TRBV7-8, the J gene TRBJ1-5, with D hard to call. Germline CDR1 and CDR2: SGHVS and FQNEAQ. The ends were cut back, 1 base at V and 4 bases at J, with 14 bases in the middle. The length of the CDR3 is 16 residues. CDR3 sequence: CASSLDRWANNQPQHF. Written as DNA, the CDR3 is TGTGCCAGCAGCTTAGATCGGTGGGCAAATAATCAGCCCCAGCATTTT.

The chain is built from TRBV19 and TRBJ1-1; the D is unclear. This CDR3 has 11 residues. Germline CDR1 is LNHDA and CDR2 is SQIVND (reference sequence). The V end lost 7 bases, the J end lost 3 bases, and 6 bases lay between the germline ends. Here the CDR3 reads CASTGYTEAFF. The CDR3 bases are TGTGCCAGTACGGGGTACACTGAAGCTTTCTTT.

This chain links TRBV3-1 (or the pseudogene TRBV3-2) with TRBJ1-1; D gene ambiguous. Germline CDR1 and CDR2: LGHDT and YNNKEL (reference sequence). This CDR3 has 14 amino acids. Trimming took off 1 base at V and 7 bases at J, with 13 bases between the two ends. The CDR3 sequence: CASSQATGFGEAFF. CDR3 DNA sequence: TGTGCCAGCAGCCAAGCAACGGGGTTCGGTGAAGCTTTCTTT.

This clone was observed a few times. The chain carries TRBV9 and TRBJ2-1, with D unresolved. Trimming took 0 bases from V and 0 from J, leaving 10 bases between them. Germline V CDR1 and CDR2: SGDLS, YYNGEE. The CDR3 covers 16 residues. DNA of the CDR3: TGTGCCAGCAGCGTAGGAGGCGGATCCTCCTACAATGAGCAGTTCTTC. Translating gives CASSVGGGSSYNEQFF.

The V gene is TRBV27, the J gene TRBJ1-2; tentative D call: TRBD1 (5 bases). Germline V gene data show CDR1 as MNHEY and CDR2 as SMNVEV (reference sequence). V lost 7 bases, J lost 6 bases, and 15 bases lay in between. The CDR3 totals 13 residues. This chain's CDR3 is CASTRTGVDGYTF. The CDR3 coding sequence is TGTGCCAGCACCCGAACGGGGGTCGATGGCTACACCTTC.

The chain joins TRBV2 to TRBJ1-2, with D perhaps TRBD1 (5 bases). The germline CDR1 and CDR2 sequences are SNHLY and FYNNEI. The V and J ends lost 5 bases and 3 bases respectively, with 22 bases between them. CDR3 length: 17 residues. The CDR3 sequence is CASSPTFVDSLYYGYTF. As DNA, the CDR3 is TGTGCCAGCAGTCCCACTTTTGTCGACAGCCTCTACTATGGCTACACCTTC.

The chain couples TRBV6-2 or TRBV6-3 to TRBJ2-3, with TRBD1 matching over 10 bases. The CDR3 has 16 amino acids. Germline assignment: CDR1 MNHEY and CDR2 SVGEGT. The J segment lost 4 bases and the V segment lost 6 bases, leaving 10 bases of the junction unmatched. In DNA form, the CDR3 reads TGTGCCAGCAGCCATCGACAGGGGGCGCTTTCAGATACGCAGTATTTT. Translated, it gives CASSHRQGALSDTQYF.

CDR3 amino acids: CASSYPGQGANQPQHF. DNA of the CDR3: TGTGCCAGCAGTTACCCCGGACAGGGGGCGAATCAGCCCCAGCATTTT. The chain is built from TRBV6-6 and TRBJ1-5, with 11 bases identical to TRBD1. This CDR3 region has 16 residues. V lost 2 bases, J lost 4 bases, and 4 bases stayed unmatched. Germline CDR1 MNHNY, CDR2 SVGAGI (reference sequence).

The genes are TRBV6-4 and TRBJ2-3, with 9 bases matching TRBD2. Germline V lookup: CDR1 MRHNA, CDR2 SNTAGT. This CDR3 has 16 amino acids. After removal of 2 bases from V and 3 bases from J, the junction contained 6 bases not matched to a gene. CDR3 region: CASSDGAGGPTDTQYF. Written as DNA, the CDR3 is TGTGCCAGCAGTGACGGGGCGGGAGGGCCGACAGATACGCAGTATTTT.

V and J are TRBV10-2 and TRBJ1-6; tentatively, D is TRBD1 (6 bases). Deletions cut 8 bases from V and 8 bases from J, with 10 bases between. The V gene's germline CDR1 is WSHSY and CDR2 SAAADI. The CDR3 consists of 12 residues. The DNA for the CDR3 is TGCGCCAGCCGACCAGGGGATTCACCCCTCCACTTT. Its protein is CASRPGDSPLHF.

The rearrangement links TRBV6-5 to TRBJ1-1; D is unresolved. Germline V gene sequence: CDR1 MNHEY, CDR2 SVGAGI. The CDR3 runs to 13 residues. V lost 8 bases, J lost 5 bases, and 15 bases lay in between. The CDR3 reads CASEEAKGTEAFF. The CDR3 nucleotides are TGTGCCAGCGAGGAGGCGAAAGGGACTGAAGCTTTCTTT.

The CDR3 DNA sequence: TGTGCCAGCCGACCCGGGACAGGAGACAATCAGCCCCAGCATTTT. It specifies CASRPGTGDNQPQHF. The chain couples TRBV2 to TRBJ1-5; TRBD1 agrees at 8 bases. Germline V gene sequence: CDR1 SNHLY, CDR2 FYNNEI. CDR3 length equals 15 residues. Trimming at V came to 8 bases and at J to 3 bases, leaving 9 bases not matched to a gene.

V and J are TRBV7-8 and TRBJ2-5, with D perhaps TRBD2 (5 bases). Trimming cost V 1 base and J 5 bases, with 11 bases left between them. The CDR3 is made up of 14 amino acids. Germline V gives CDR1 SGHVS, CDR2 FQNEAQ. Written as DNA, the CDR3 is TGTGCCAGCAGCTTAGGGACTGTAGCGGAGACCCAGTACTTC. Its protein product is CASSLGTVAETQYF.

The chain links TRBV14 to TRBJ2-1, with 7 bases lining up with TRBD1. V shed 6 bases, J shed 0 bases, and the junction held 5 bases outside the gene matches. The germline V gene encodes CDR1 SGHDN and CDR2 FVKESK. The CDR3 contains 15 residues. This chain's CDR3 is CASRRDSSSYNEQFF. The DNA of the CDR3 is TGTGCCAGCAGGAGGGACAGCAGCTCCTACAATGAGCAGTTCTTC. The full variable domain, with the rest looked up from reference TRBV14 and TRBJ2-1, is EAGVTQFPSHSVIEKGQTVTLRCDPISGHDNLYWYRRVMGKEIKFLLHFVKESKQDESGMPNNRFLAERTGGTYSTLKVQPAELEDSGVYFCASRRDSSSYNEQFFGPGTRLTVL.

This chain connects TRBV7-3 to TRBJ1-4, with 10 bases fitting TRBD1. The CDR3 has 16 residues. The V gene end was trimmed by 3 bases and the J gene end by 1 base; junction bases not matched to a gene: 2. Germline CDR1 SGHTA, CDR2 FQGTGA. CDR3 sequence: CASSLGDRGTNEKLFF. The CDR3 DNA sequence: TGTGCCAGCAGCTTGGGGGACAGGGGAACTAATGAAAAACTGTTTTTT.

V and J are TRBV28 and TRBJ2-3; maybe TRBD2 (5 bases). V dropped 6 bases and J dropped 1 base, with 11 bases sitting between them. The germline V gene has CDR1 MDHEN and CDR2 SYDVKM. The CDR3 is 14 residues long. In DNA, the CDR3 is TGTGCCAGCAGGAGAACTAGACGCACAGATACGCAGTATTTT. Translation gives CASRRTRRTDTQYF. Full variable domain (missing parts from reference TRBV28 and TRBJ2-3): DVKVTQSSRYLVKRTGEKVFLECVQDMDHENMFWYRQDPGLGLRLIYFSYDVKMKEKGDIPEGYSVSREKKERFSLILESASTNQTSMYLCASRRTRRTDTQYFGPGTRLTVL.

V gene TRBV29-1 combines with J gene TRBJ1-4, with TRBD1 identical over 11 bases. Germline V gene lookup returns CDR1 SQVTM and CDR2 ANQGSEA. Losses at the gene ends were 4 bases for V and 8 bases for J; bases not matched to a gene: 3. This CDR3 is built from 13 residues. CDR3 loop: CSVGGQGAEKLFF. Here the CDR3 DNA reads TGCAGCGTTGGAGGACAGGGGGCGGAAAAACTGTTTTTT.

This chain connects TRBV7-2 to TRBJ2-7; TRBD2 agrees at 10 bases. J lost 2 bases, V lost 5 bases, and 9 bases had no gene match. Germline assignment: CDR1 SGHTA and CDR2 FQGNSA. The CDR3 totals 16 residues. As DNA, the CDR3 is TGTGCCAGCAGCCGTAAACTAGCGGGATATACCTACGAGCAGTACTTC. It translates to CASSRKLAGYTYEQYF.

J is TRBJ1-5 and V is TRBV19; D is perhaps TRBD1 (5 bases). This CDR3 region has 17 residues. The V gene's germline CDR1 is LNHDA and CDR2 SQIVND (reference sequence). V was trimmed by 1 base and J by 0 bases, leaving 13 bases between them. The DNA of the CDR3 is TGTGCCAGTAGTATAGTGTGGGGGGACTTTAGCAATCAGCCCCAGCATTTT. Protein sequence: CASSIVWGDFSNQPQHF.

This clone was counted only a few times. This rearrangement joins TRBV2 to TRBJ1-3; D gene unclear. This CDR3 has 16 residues. The germline V and J ends were trimmed by 6 bases and 0 bases, with 15 bases remaining between them. Germline V CDR1 and CDR2: SNHLY, FYNNEI. The DNA for the CDR3 is TGTGCCAGCAGAACGCCGTCCCCCAGCTCTGGAAACACCATATATTTT. Its protein product is CASRTPSPSSGNTIYF. The whole variable domain, remainder taken from reference TRBV2 and TRBJ1-3, is EPEVTQTPSHQVTQMGQEVILRCVPISNHLYFYWYRQILGQKVEFLVSFYNNEISEKSEIFDDQFSVERPDGSNFTLKIRSTKLEDSAMYFCASRTPSPSSGNTIYFGEGSWLTVV.

This clone was seen just once. The chain couples TRBV30 to TRBJ1-1; D might be TRBD1 (5 bases). CDR3 length equals 12 residues. Trimming shortened V by 4 bases and J by 5 bases, and 11 bases separated the two germline ends. Per the germline V gene, CDR1 is GTSNPN and CDR2 is SVGIG (reference sequence). Here the CDR3 DNA reads TGTGCCTGGACAGGGTTAAATACTGAAGCTTTCTTT. Its translation is CAWTGLNTEAFF.

The rearrangement uses TRBV19 and TRBJ1-1, with D uncertain. The germline V and J ends were trimmed by 5 bases and 7 bases, with 17 bases remaining between them. The CDR3 has 14 residues. Germline V gives CDR1 LNHDA, CDR2 SQIVND (reference sequence). CDR3 loop: CASSLSGAAHEAFF. The CDR3 DNA follows: TGTGCCAGTAGTTTATCGGGTGCGGCTCATGAAGCTTTCTTT.

J is TRBJ2-7 and V is TRBV30, with 7 bases lining up with TRBD2. The length of the CDR3 is 13 residues. After removal of 1 base from V and 0 bases from J, the junction contained 0 bases not matched to a gene. Looked up from germline, CDR1 is GTSNPN and CDR2 is SVGIG (reference sequence). This CDR3 reads CAWSGTSSYEQYF. The CDR3 DNA reads as TGTGCCTGGAGTGGGACTAGCTCCTACGAGCAGTACTTC.